The 32 T cell receptor beta chains given below trace back to one sample, sequenced in a study of T-cell reconstitution after alpha-beta-depleted transplantation in children. Preparation of the TCRbeta library used unique molecular identifiers. TCRdb fed the PCR reads into MiXCR, producing one record per CDR3 protein. The sample includes a few hundred thousand distinct CDR3 sequences, over 20% of them seen just once. The input for sequencing was PBMCs from the stem cell graft donor, taken from the stem cell graft. Receptors originate from a human donor who donated a stem cell graft to a child with acute myeloid leukemia.

This clonotype was seen only a few times. This chain joins TRBV20-1 and TRBJ2-7; TRBD1 matches at 7 bases. Germline V gene lookup returns CDR1 DFQATT and CDR2 SNEGSKA (reference sequence). The CDR3 has 13 amino acids. V was pared by 3 bases and J by 5 bases, with 7 bases of the junction left unmatched. The CDR3 is CSASTGDYHEQYF. The CDR3, as DNA: TGCAGTGCTAGCACAGGGGATTACCACGAGCAGTACTTC.

This clonotype came up a few times. V is TRBV4-3 and J is TRBJ2-2; tentative D call: TRBD2 (5 bases). Trimming stripped 0 bases from V and 3 bases from J, with 14 bases between. The CDR3 length is 17 residues. Germline V gene data show CDR1 as LGHNA and CDR2 as YSLEER. This chain's CDR3 is CASSQERDSFYTGELFF. The CDR3 bases are TGCGCCAGCAGCCAAGAGAGGGATAGCTTCTACACCGGGGAGCTGTTTTTT.

This clonotype was detected a few times. This rearrangement joins TRBV11-2 to TRBJ2-7; TRBD1 agrees at 7 bases. The ends lost 5 bases at V and 4 bases at J; junction bases unmatched: 14. The CDR3 sequence is 16 residues long. Germline values: CDR1 SGHAT, CDR2 FQNNGV. The CDR3, as DNA: TGTGCCAGCAGCCACTATTTCAACAGGGGACCGTACGAGCAGTACTTC. Translation gives CASSHYFNRGPYEQYF.

This clonotype was found a few times. The chain has TRBV7-2 and TRBJ2-3; unclear D gene. V lost 5 bases and J 2 bases, leaving 5 bases between the germline ends. Germline CDR1 and CDR2: SGHTA and FQGNSA. CDR3 length: 12 amino acids. The CDR3 reads CASSTVTDTQYF. DNA of the CDR3: TGTGCCAGCAGCACGGTCACAGATACGCAGTATTTT.

This chain uses TRBV7-2 with TRBJ2-3, with 11 bases lining up with TRBD2. In germline, CDR1 is SGHTA, CDR2 FQGNSA. The V and J ends lost 1 base and 1 base, in that order; junction bases with no gene match: 4. CDR3 length: 17 amino acids. The CDR3 DNA follows: TGTGCCAGCAGCTTAGTGGGTAGCGGGAGGGGCACAGATACGCAGTATTTT. As protein: CASSLVGSGRGTDTQYF.

The table lists this clonotype with many counts. The chain has TRBV20-1 and TRBJ2-1; 10 bases map to TRBD2. The V and J ends lost 0 bases and 7 bases, in that order; junction bases with no gene match: 9. Germline CDR1 and CDR2: DFQATT and SNEGSKA (reference sequence). The CDR3 runs 16 residues. This CDR3 is CSAREGSGRVRNEQFF. The CDR3 nucleotides read TGCAGTGCTAGAGAAGGAAGCGGGAGGGTTCGGAATGAGCAGTTCTTC.

The rearrangement uses TRBV7-2 and TRBJ2-3, with D unclear. The V end lost 1 base, the J end lost 0 bases, and 11 bases lay between the germline ends. This CDR3 is 16 amino acids long. Germline loops: CDR1 SGHTA, CDR2 FQGNSA. The chain's CDR3 is CASSLGTRFSTDTQYF. The CDR3 bases are TGTGCCAGCAGCTTAGGCACGAGGTTTAGCACAGATACGCAGTATTTT.

As concerns this clonotype: One end of the junction varies from germline; a read error may be responsible. The chain combines TRBV20-1 with TRBJ2-1, with TRBD2 as a possible D gene (6 bases). This CDR3 contains 16 residues. Germline values: CDR1 DFQATT, CDR2 SNEGSKA (reference sequence). CDR3 bases: TGCTGTGCTAGATCCCTCTTGCGGGAAGTCGGCAATGAGCAGTTCTTC. Encoded protein: CCARSLLREVGNEQFF.

V gene TRBV20-1 combines with J gene TRBJ1-6; the D gene is possibly TRBD1 (5 bases). Deletions cut 3 bases from V and 10 bases from J, with 10 bases between. CDR1 is DFQATT and CDR2 is SNEGSKA in the germline V gene (reference sequence). The CDR3 covers 12 residues. DNA of the CDR3: TGCAGTGCTAGCCTCAGGGCGTCACCCCTCCACTTT. As protein: CSASLRASPLHF.

This sequence joins TRBV5-1 and TRBJ2-1, with a weak D call TRBD1 (5 bases). Germline V gives CDR1 SGHRS, CDR2 YFSETQ. The length of the CDR3 is 16 residues. Trimming removed 0 bases from V and 5 bases from J, with 15 bases in between. CDR3 sequence: CASSLAYGKGNNEQFF. As DNA, the CDR3 is TGCGCCAGCAGCTTGGCTTATGGGAAGGGGAACAATGAGCAGTTCTTC.

This clonotype was seen more than once but under ten times. The chain uses TRBV29-1 and TRBJ1-4; D gene unclear. Germline V lookup: CDR1 SQVTM, CDR2 ANQGSEA. This CDR3 comprises 18 residues. The V and J ends lost 5 bases and 4 bases respectively, with 26 bases between them. CDR3 residues: CSVIKTLNLPLNNEKLFF. CDR3 sequence (DNA): TGCAGCGTTATCAAGACCCTCAACCTGCCCTTAAATAATGAAAAACTGTTTTTT.

CDR3 bases: TGTGCCACCAGCAGAGACAGGGGGGGATACGAGCAGTACTTC. As protein: CATSRDRGGYEQYF. The chain couples TRBV15 to TRBJ2-7; D may be TRBD1 or TRBD2 (7 bases each). CDR1 is LNHNV and CDR2 is YYDKDF in the germline V gene (reference sequence). The CDR3 totals 14 residues. Trimming left V 0 bases short and J 4 bases short, with 10 bases between.

The genes are TRBV10-3 and TRBJ2-1, with a tentative D call TRBD2 (6 bases). CDR3 length equals 11 residues. CDR1 is ENHRY and CDR2 is SYGVKD in the germline V gene. V lost 11 bases and J lost 8, with 13 bases in between. The CDR3 region has the DNA TGTGCCTCCTCTAGCGTCGATGAGCAGTTCTTC. Protein sequence: CASSSVDEQFF.

This clonotype was detected only a few times. This rearrangement joins TRBV7-2 to TRBJ2-1, with 7 positions matching TRBD2. J lost 14 bases, V lost 4 bases, and 8 bases had no gene match. CDR3 length: 12 residues. The germline V gene has CDR1 SGHTA and CDR2 FQGNSA. In nucleotides, the CDR3 is TGTGCCAGCAGCTGGAGTAGCGGGCGGGAGTTCTTC. This translates into CASSWSSGREFF.

In its sample, this clonotype was seen a few times. The gene calls are TRBV29-1 and TRBJ2-7; 11 bases are a match to TRBD1. This CDR3 comprises 13 residues. Germline CDR1 is SQVTM and CDR2 is ANQGSEA. J was trimmed by 4 bases and V by 3 bases; bases with no gene match: 2. As DNA, the CDR3 is TGCAGCGTTGACGGGACAGGGGGGTACGAGCAGTACTTC. Translated, it gives CSVDGTGGYEQYF.

In its sample, this clonotype was seen a few times. The V call is TRBV24-1, the J call TRBJ2-4; D might be TRBD1 or TRBD2, each matching 5 bases. This CDR3 region has 14 residues. V lost 4 bases and J lost 7, with 13 bases in between. The V gene's germline CDR1 is KGHDR and CDR2 SFDVKD. CDR3 DNA sequence: TGTGCCACCAGTGACTCAGGGACCATGAACATTCAGTACTTC. As protein: CATSDSGTMNIQYF.

This clonotype was detected many times. This chain uses TRBV6-5 with TRBJ2-7; D remains ambiguous. In germline, CDR1 is MNHEY, CDR2 SVGAGI. This CDR3 has 11 amino acids. V lost 10 bases, J lost 1 base, and 8 bases lay in between. For the CDR3, the DNA is TGTGCCACCCGGATTTCCTACGAGCAGTACTTC. It translates to CATRISYEQYF.

J is TRBJ2-1 and V is TRBV7-9; 10 positions agree with TRBD1. V trimming: 6 bases; J trimming: 9 bases; junction bases outside the gene matches: 5. The CDR3 has 13 amino acids. From germline, CDR1 is SEHNR and CDR2 FQNEAQ (reference sequence). CDR3 nucleotides: TGTGCCAGCAGTACCGACAGGGGGCGTGAGCAGTTCTTC. Encoded protein: CASSTDRGREQFF.

The J gene is TRBJ2-7, the V gene TRBV4-1, with D uncertain. This CDR3 has 16 residues. Germline V gives CDR1 MGHRA, CDR2 YSYEKL. Trimming pared 1 base from V and 1 base from J, leaving 14 bases between. Here the CDR3 reads CASSQVYSFTSYEQYF. Here the CDR3 DNA reads TGCGCCAGCAGCCAAGTGTATTCGTTTACTTCCTACGAGCAGTACTTC.

The chain joins TRBV12-3 or TRBV12-4 to TRBJ2-5; D remains ambiguous. The CDR3 is 13 residues long. The V and J ends lost 3 bases and 2 bases respectively, with 7 bases between them. Here the CDR3 DNA reads TGTGCCAGCAGTTTGCGTGAACAAGAGACCCAGTACTTC. It translates to CASSLREQETQYF.

The chain combines TRBV29-1 with TRBJ2-5; 11 bases fit TRBD2. This CDR3 spans 15 amino acids. After removal of 3 bases from V and 3 bases from J, the junction contained 6 bases not matched to a gene. Looked up from germline, CDR1 is SQVTM and CDR2 is ANQGSEA. The CDR3 region is CSVDEVAGGEETQYF. The CDR3 coding sequence is TGCAGCGTTGATGAGGTAGCGGGAGGGGAAGAGACCCAGTACTTC.

There are many counts of this clonotype. The chain joins TRBV12-3 or TRBV12-4 to TRBJ2-1; D might be TRBD2 (6 bases). The CDR3 runs 13 residues. Trimming took off 5 bases at V and 8 bases at J, with 13 bases between the two ends. CDR3 sequence: CASSRRDFYEQFF. The CDR3, as DNA: TGTGCCAGCAGTAGGCGGGACTTCTATGAGCAGTTCTTC.

This clonotype was observed many times. The chain carries TRBV29-1 and TRBJ2-5, with a weak D call TRBD2 (5 bases). The length of the CDR3 is 10 residues. Germline-derived CDR1 and CDR2 are SQVTM and ANQGSEA. Trimming removed 6 bases at V and 5 bases at J, with 7 bases between. The DNA of the CDR3 is TGCAGCGTATGGAGGGAGACCCAGTACTTC. Residues: CSVWRETQYF.

The chain couples TRBV5-1 to TRBJ2-7, with D possibly TRBD1 on 6 matching bases. Between the trimmed V and J ends, which lost 4 bases and 2 bases, there was a span of 16 bases. Germline V lookup: CDR1 SGHRS, CDR2 YFSETQ. This CDR3 comprises 15 residues. CDR3 sequence reads: CASSRLGGDPYEQYF. The CDR3 nucleotides are TGCGCCAGCAGCCGCCTTGGGGGCGACCCCTACGAGCAGTACTTC.

The gene calls are TRBV20-1 and TRBJ2-3; TRBD2 agrees at 11 bases. The CDR3 covers 16 residues. Trimming took 6 bases from V and 5 from J; bases not matched to a gene: 13. Germline V gives CDR1 DFQATT, CDR2 SNEGSKA (reference sequence). The DNA for the CDR3 is TGCAGTGCGCTAGCGGGAGGCAGCTTCGCCCTAGATACGCAGTATTTT. Protein: CSALAGGSFALDTQYF.

J is TRBJ2-2 and V is TRBV7-6; D possibly corresponds to TRBD2 (6 bases). This CDR3 has 18 residues. V gave up 5 bases and J gave up 1 base, with 20 bases separating them. Germline V gene data show CDR1 as SGHVS and CDR2 as FNYEAQ. CDR3 nucleotide sequence: TGTGCCAGCAGCCTCGGACTTGCGGGGCGTGGGAACACCGGGGAGCTGTTTTTT. It specifies CASSLGLAGRGNTGELFF.

This clonotype was counted many times. The chain uses TRBV29-1 and TRBJ2-1; 8 bases agree with TRBD1. V dropped 1 base and J dropped 8; count of bases not matched to a gene: 4. From germline, CDR1 is SQVTM and CDR2 ANQGSEA. The CDR3 length is 13 residues. The CDR3, as DNA: TGCAGCGTTGAAGCCGGACAGGGAGATGAGCAGTTCTTC. Amino acid sequence: CSVEAGQGDEQFF.

This clonotype was recorded a few times. This chain connects TRBV29-1 to TRBJ1-2; no definite D call. From germline, CDR1 is SQVTM and CDR2 ANQGSEA. With 7 bases removed from V and 4 bases from J, the gap between germline ends came to 10 bases. This CDR3 has 11 residues. Here the CDR3 DNA reads TGCAGCGCCACGTGGGGCTATGGCTACACCTTC. This encodes CSATWGYGYTF.

Of note for this clonotype: A junction end diverges from the germline sequence, so it may reflect a read error. V and J are TRBV6-2 or TRBV6-3 and TRBJ2-3; 8 positions match TRBD2. The CDR3 runs to 16 residues. CDR1 and CDR2 from the germline V gene are MNHEY and SVGEGT. CDR3 amino acids: CDSTTGTRRDADTQYF. In nucleotides, the CDR3 is TGTGACAGCACCACGGGGACTAGAAGAGATGCAGATACGCAGTATTTT.

This clonotype was observed a handful of times. The chain is built from TRBV20-1 and TRBJ2-1, with D possibly matching TRBD2 (5 bases). With 1 base removed from V and 3 bases from J, the gap between germline ends came to 16 bases. The germline V gene has CDR1 DFQATT and CDR2 SNEGSKA (reference sequence). This CDR3 has 16 residues. The CDR3 here is CSARALDYQDYNEQFF. The CDR3 coding sequence is TGCAGTGCTAGAGCTCTCGACTACCAGGACTACAATGAGCAGTTCTTC.

The chain couples TRBV27 to TRBJ2-1, with 13 bases aligning to TRBD2. Germline assignment: CDR1 MNHEY and CDR2 SMNVEV (reference sequence). The CDR3 contains 16 residues. The V gene end was trimmed by 5 bases and the J gene end by 6 bases; junction bases not matched to a gene: 7. Here the CDR3 DNA reads TGTGCCAGCAGTCAAAAAAGACTAGCGGGAGGCAATGAGCAGTTCTTC. The encoded protein is CASSQKRLAGGNEQFF.

V is TRBV3-1 and J is TRBJ2-1, with 10 bases matching TRBD2. The ends lost 4 bases at V and 4 bases at J; junction bases unmatched: 13. CDR1 is LGHDT and CDR2 is YNNKEL in the germline V gene (reference sequence). The CDR3 sequence is 18 residues long. As DNA, the CDR3 is TGTGCCAGCAGCCCACAACGTATATCTAGCGGGAGATACAATGAGCAGTTCTTC. This gives the protein CASSPQRISSGRYNEQFF.